The 24 T cell receptor beta chains below were found in one sample sequenced in a study of blood T cell repertoires in COVID-19 (dated by TCRdb to the early 2020s). To prepare the library, the immunoSEQ multiplex PCR assay was applied. The source is immuneACCESS, and TCRdb retained only in-frame sequences with V and J called. Part of the clones is not carried over; for the studies checked, unresolved V genes explain less than half of this, and the remainder is unexplained. The sample table records roughly 270,000 clones; over 75% of these occur just once. The ten most abundant clones make up roughly 5.3% of the sample. Sample: peripheral blood. The receptors were gathered from a man in his forties or fifties with active or convalescent COVID-19.

V and J are TRBV5-1 and TRBJ1-1, with 8 bases aligning to TRBD1. The CDR3 spans 17 residues. CDR1 and CDR2 (germline): SGHRS, YFSETQ. Trimming at V came to 1 base and at J to 0 bases, leaving 8 bases not matched to a gene. The CDR3 protein is CASSLRRTGGMNTEAFF. The CDR3 DNA is TGCGCCAGCAGCTTGCGTCGTACAGGGGGGATGAACACTGAAGCTTTCTTT.

This rearrangement joins TRBV3-1 (or the pseudogene TRBV3-2) to TRBJ1-6, with 7 bases lining up with TRBD1. Germline CDR1 LGHDT, CDR2 YNNKEL (reference sequence). V gave up 3 bases and J gave up 9 bases; unmatched junction bases: 14. This CDR3 comprises 17 residues. CDR3 region: CASSHPRIEGASSPLHF. CDR3 nucleotide sequence: TGTGCCAGCAGCCACCCCCGTATAGAGGGGGCGAGTTCACCCCTCCACTTT.

This chain links TRBV6-1 with TRBJ1-2; D remains ambiguous. With 3 bases removed from V and 4 bases from J, the gap between germline ends came to 6 bases. The CDR3 consists of 12 residues. Germline-derived CDR1 and CDR2 are MNHNS and SASEGT. The CDR3 is CASSDYGYGYTF. The CDR3 coding sequence is TGTGCCAGCAGTGATTACGGCTATGGCTACACCTTC.

The chain carries TRBV7-2 and TRBJ2-1; 8 nucleotides align to TRBD1. The germline V gene has CDR1 SGHTA and CDR2 FQGNSA. V dropped 4 bases and J dropped 9; count of bases not matched to a gene: 5. This CDR3 has 13 amino acids. The CDR3 region is CASSSPTGGEQFF. In nucleotides, the CDR3 is TGTGCCAGCAGCTCTCCAACAGGGGGTGAGCAGTTCTTC. The full variable domain, with the rest looked up from reference TRBV7-2 and TRBJ2-1, is GAGVSQSPSNKVTEKGKDVELRCDPISGHTALYWYRQSLGQGLEFLIYFQGNSAPDKSGLPSDRFSAERTGGSVSTLTIQRTQQEDSAVYLCASSSPTGGEQFFGPGTRLTVL.

The V gene is TRBV19, the J gene TRBJ1-2; D gene unclear. Germline CDR1 reads LNHDA; CDR2 reads SQIVND (reference sequence). Trimming took off 0 bases at V and 7 bases at J, with 12 bases between the two ends. CDR3 length: 14 amino acids. In nucleotides, the CDR3 is TGTGCCAGTAGTATAGATCATGGGCCTCGTGGCTACACCTTC. Translation: CASSIDHGPRGYTF.

The chain joins TRBV7-9 to TRBJ1-1; 8 nucleotides match TRBD1. With V trimmed by 5 bases and J by 6 bases, 17 bases remained unmatched. Germline V lookup: CDR1 SEHNR, CDR2 FQNEAQ (reference sequence). The CDR3 has 17 amino acids. CDR3 sequence: CASSPGQGLSPSAEAFF. CDR3 in DNA: TGTGCCAGCAGCCCCGGACAGGGTCTATCCCCTAGCGCTGAAGCTTTCTTT.

This clone was detected once. The chain carries TRBV11-2 and TRBJ1-2, with D unresolved. Trimming cost V 2 bases and J 7 bases, with 11 bases left between them. The CDR3 runs 13 residues. The germline V gene encodes CDR1 SGHAT and CDR2 FQNNGV. The DNA of the CDR3 is TGTGCCAGCAGCTTAATTCGGGGTGCTGGCTACACCTTC. Encoded protein: CASSLIRGAGYTF.

The chain carries TRBV9 and TRBJ2-7, with D possibly being TRBD2 (6 bases). V was clipped by 0 bases and J by 2 bases, with 12 bases between them. CDR1 is SGDLS and CDR2 is YYNGEE in the germline V gene. The CDR3 has 15 amino acids. Here the CDR3 DNA reads TGTGCCAGCAGCGTAGGATCGGGAGTGGCCTACGAGCAGTACTTC. Amino acids: CASSVGSGVAYEQYF.

The chain is built from TRBV6-5 and TRBJ2-7; D may be TRBD2 (6 bases). Trimming shortened V by 4 bases and J by 5 bases, and 15 bases separated the two germline ends. The CDR3 sequence is 14 residues long. CDR1 and CDR2 from the germline V gene are MNHEY and SVGAGI. This CDR3 is CASSFRGTGNEQYF. In nucleotides, the CDR3 is TGTGCCAGCAGTTTTCGGGGGACCGGGAACGAGCAGTACTTC.

V and J are TRBV27 and TRBJ2-1; D not resolved. V lost 3 bases, J lost 6 bases, and 9 bases lay in between. The CDR3 has 13 residues. Looked up from germline, CDR1 is MNHEY and CDR2 is SMNVEV (reference sequence). CDR3 protein: CASSFATLNEQFF. The CDR3, as DNA: TGTGCCAGCAGTTTCGCTACCCTCAATGAGCAGTTCTTC.

The V and J genes are TRBV2 and TRBJ2-2; possibly TRBD2 for D (6 bases). This CDR3 has 15 residues. Trimming cost V 1 base and J 5 bases, with 11 bases left between them. The germline CDR1 and CDR2 sequences are SNHLY and FYNNEI. CDR3 sequence reads: CASSEGLGRTGELFF. The CDR3 DNA follows: TGTGCCAGCAGTGAAGGACTGGGGAGGACCGGGGAGCTGTTTTTT.

The chain carries TRBV29-1 and TRBJ1-5, with D uncertain. V was clipped by 4 bases and J by 5 bases, with 15 bases between them. The CDR3 is 14 amino acids. Germline V gene lookup returns CDR1 SQVTM and CDR2 ANQGSEA. This CDR3 is CSVVLQNTDQPQHF. CDR3 nucleotides: TGCAGCGTTGTCCTTCAAAATACGGATCAGCCCCAGCATTTT. The full variable domain, rest sourced from reference TRBV29-1 and TRBJ1-5, is SAVISQKPSRDICQRGTSLTIQCQVDSQVTMMFWYRQQPGQSLTLIATANQGSEATYESGFVIDKFPISRPNLTFSTLTVSNMSPEDSSIYLCSVVLQNTDQPQHFGDGTRLSIL.

The chain links TRBV11-2 to TRBJ2-7, with TRBD1 matching 7 bases. V trimming: 8 bases; J trimming: 0 bases; junction bases outside the gene matches: 10. This CDR3 is 15 amino acids long. Germline V gives CDR1 SGHAT, CDR2 FQNNGV. CDR3: CASQGQPWRSYEQYF. The CDR3 DNA reads as TGTGCCAGCCAGGGACAGCCTTGGCGCTCCTACGAGCAGTACTTC.

The V call is TRBV5-4, the J call TRBJ2-2, with D maybe TRBD2 (5 bases). Germline V gene lookup returns CDR1 SGHNT and CDR2 YYREEE (reference sequence). The CDR3 spans 14 residues. V lost 1 base to trimming and J lost 6 bases, with 10 bases between them. Here the CDR3 DNA reads TGTGCCAGCAGCTTGAGCGGTCGGTCCGGGGAGCTGTTTTTT. It yields the protein CASSLSGRSGELFF.

This clone came up a few times. The genes are TRBV29-1 and TRBJ2-7, with 7 bases fitting TRBD1. V was pared by 4 bases and J by 5 bases, with 5 bases of the junction left unmatched. The V gene's germline CDR1 is SQVTM and CDR2 ANQGSEA. The CDR3 covers 12 residues. CDR3: CSVGTGQDEQYF. Written as DNA, the CDR3 is TGCAGCGTTGGGACAGGACAGGACGAGCAGTACTTC.

The V call is TRBV19, the J call TRBJ2-2; D possibly corresponds to TRBD1 (6 bases). The germline gives CDR1 LNHDA, CDR2 SQIVND (reference sequence). CDR3 length equals 15 residues. V was cut by 3 bases and J by 0 bases, with 8 bases left in between. The CDR3 region is CASSIWTANTGELFF. CDR3 sequence (DNA): TGTGCCAGTAGTATTTGGACAGCGAACACCGGGGAGCTGTTTTTT.

The chain combines TRBV19 with TRBJ2-7, with no clear D. Germline loops: CDR1 LNHDA, CDR2 SQIVND (reference sequence). V was pared by 1 base and J by 0 bases, with 7 bases between. The CDR3 consists of 14 residues. CDR3 protein: CASSIGHRSYEQYF. The CDR3, as DNA: TGTGCCAGTAGTATAGGGCACCGCTCCTACGAGCAGTACTTC.

This clone has more than one count but fewer than ten. This rearrangement joins TRBV27 to TRBJ2-6; D possibly corresponds to TRBD2 (6 bases). The V end lost 3 bases, the J end lost 9 bases, and 12 bases lay between the germline ends. The germline V gene encodes CDR1 MNHEY and CDR2 SMNVEV (reference sequence). This CDR3 contains 14 residues. The CDR3 loop reads CASSLALGSNVLTF. CDR3 in DNA: TGTGCCAGCAGTTTGGCCCTCGGGAGCAACGTCCTGACTTTC.

The J gene is TRBJ2-1, the V gene TRBV14, with 10 bases identical to TRBD2. CDR1 SGHDN and CDR2 FVKESK come from the germline V gene. The length of the CDR3 is 16 residues. V gave up 4 bases and J gave up 12 bases; unmatched junction bases: 15. As DNA, the CDR3 is TGTGCCAGCAGCCCAACCGGGACTAGCGAGGCTTTAGGGCAGTTCTTC. Translation gives CASSPTGTSEALGQFF.

V is TRBV5-1 and J is TRBJ1-6, with D possibly matching TRBD1 (6 bases). The CDR3 has 15 amino acids. The V gene lost 1 base and the J gene lost 14 bases, with 19 bases spanning the gap. Germline V gene lookup returns CDR1 SGHRS and CDR2 YFSETQ. CDR3 bases: TGCGCCAGCAGCTTGCTCCAGGGACCCGAGGGGGCCCTCCACTTT. It yields the protein CASSLLQGPEGALHF. The full variable domain, completed using reference TRBV5-1 and TRBJ1-6, is KAGVTQTPRYLIKTRGQQVTLSCSPISGHRSVSWYQQTPGQGLQFLFEYFSETQRNKGNFPGRFSGRQFSNSRSEMNVSTLELGDSALYLCASSLLQGPEGALHFGNGTRLTVT.

The rearrangement links TRBV13 to TRBJ2-1, with TRBD2 matching over 11 bases. The V gene end was trimmed by 6 bases and the J gene end by 4 bases; junction bases not matched to a gene: 8. This CDR3 is 16 amino acids long. CDR1 and CDR2 (germline): PRHDT, FYEKMQ (reference sequence). CDR3 bases: TGTGCCAGCAGTTTTCCCGGGACTAGCGGATACAATGAGCAGTTCTTC. Translating it yields CASSFPGTSGYNEQFF. The entire variable domain, with the rest obtained from reference TRBV13 and TRBJ2-1, is as follows: AAGVIQSPRHLIKEKRETATLKCYPIPRHDTVYWYQQGPGQDPQFLISFYEKMQSDKGSIPDRFSAQQFSDYHSELNMSSLELGDSALYFCASSFPGTSGYNEQFFGPGTRLTVL.

This rearrangement joins TRBV6-5 to TRBJ2-3; D ambiguous. The CDR3 is 15 residues long. V was clipped by 4 bases and J by 4 bases, with 15 bases between them. Germline CDR1 reads MNHEY; CDR2 reads SVGAGI. CDR3 nucleotides: TGTGCCAGCAGTTCCACTACGATGGCACCAGATACGCAGTATTTT. This encodes CASSSTTMAPDTQYF.

This chain links TRBV7-3 with TRBJ2-2; TRBD2 is a possible D gene (6 bases). The CDR3 sequence is 14 residues long. Trimming stripped 4 bases from V and 9 bases from J, with 15 bases between. CDR1 SGHTA and CDR2 FQGTGA come from the germline V gene. The CDR3 DNA follows: TGTGCCAGCAGCTCACCGGGACTGAACCGGGAGCTGTTTTTT. Residues: CASSSPGLNRELFF.

The chain joins TRBV5-1 to TRBJ2-2, with a possible D match to TRBD2 (6 bases). Trimming removed 4 bases at V and 4 bases at J, with 11 bases between. Germline V gene data show CDR1 as SGHRS and CDR2 as YFSETQ. The CDR3 is 14 residues long. CDR3 loop: CASSEGGGTGELFF. CDR3 nucleotide sequence: TGCGCCAGCAGCGAGGGAGGCGGCACCGGGGAGCTGTTTTTT.